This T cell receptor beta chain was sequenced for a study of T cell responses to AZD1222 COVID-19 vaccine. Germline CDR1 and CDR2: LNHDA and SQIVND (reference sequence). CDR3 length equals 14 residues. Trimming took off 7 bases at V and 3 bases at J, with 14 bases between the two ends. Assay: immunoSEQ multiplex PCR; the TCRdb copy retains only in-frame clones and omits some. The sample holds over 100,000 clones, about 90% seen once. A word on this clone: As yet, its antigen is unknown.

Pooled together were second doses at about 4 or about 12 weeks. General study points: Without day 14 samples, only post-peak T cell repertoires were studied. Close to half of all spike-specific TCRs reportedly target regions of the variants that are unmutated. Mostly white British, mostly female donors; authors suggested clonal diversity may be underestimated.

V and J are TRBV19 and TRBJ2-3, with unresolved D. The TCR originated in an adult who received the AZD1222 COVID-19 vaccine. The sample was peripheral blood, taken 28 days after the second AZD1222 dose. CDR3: CASNKGDTTDTQYF. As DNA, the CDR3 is TGTGCCAGTAATAAAGGAGATACAACAGATACGCAGTATTTT.